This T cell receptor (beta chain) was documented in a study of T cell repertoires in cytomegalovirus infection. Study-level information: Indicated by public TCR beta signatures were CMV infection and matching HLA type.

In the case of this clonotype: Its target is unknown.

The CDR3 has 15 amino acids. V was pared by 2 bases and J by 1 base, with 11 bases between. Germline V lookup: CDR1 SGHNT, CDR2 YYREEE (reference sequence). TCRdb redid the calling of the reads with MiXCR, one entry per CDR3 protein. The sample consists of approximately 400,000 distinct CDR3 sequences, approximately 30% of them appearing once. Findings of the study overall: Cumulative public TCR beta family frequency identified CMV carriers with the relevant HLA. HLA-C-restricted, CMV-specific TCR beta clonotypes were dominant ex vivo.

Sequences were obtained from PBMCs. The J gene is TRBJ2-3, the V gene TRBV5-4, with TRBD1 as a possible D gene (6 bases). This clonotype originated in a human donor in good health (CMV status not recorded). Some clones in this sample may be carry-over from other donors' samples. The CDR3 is CASSLGGQGTDTQYF. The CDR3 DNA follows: TGTGCCAGCAGCTTAGGGGGTCAGGGCACAGATACGCAGTATTTT.